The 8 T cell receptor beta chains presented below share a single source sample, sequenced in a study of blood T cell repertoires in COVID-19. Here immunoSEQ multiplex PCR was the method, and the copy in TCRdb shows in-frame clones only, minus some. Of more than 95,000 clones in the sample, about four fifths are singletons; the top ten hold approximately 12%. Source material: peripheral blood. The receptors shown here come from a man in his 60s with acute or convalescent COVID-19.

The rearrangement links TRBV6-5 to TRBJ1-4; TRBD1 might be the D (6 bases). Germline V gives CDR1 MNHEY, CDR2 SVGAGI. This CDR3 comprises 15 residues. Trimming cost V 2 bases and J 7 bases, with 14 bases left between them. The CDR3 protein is CASSYTRGASEKLFF. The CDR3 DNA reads TGTGCCAGCAGTTACACCAGGGGCGCAAGTGAAAAACTGTTTTTT.

This CDR3 is CASSGGTASTDTQYF. The CDR3 DNA follows: TGCGCCAGCAGCGGGGGGACGGCTAGCACAGATACGCAGTATTTT. The gene calls are TRBV5-1 and TRBJ2-3; perhaps TRBD2 as D (6 bases). V dropped 4 bases and J dropped 0 bases, with 12 bases sitting between them. CDR1 is SGHRS, CDR2 YFSETQ, per germline. The CDR3 runs to 15 residues.

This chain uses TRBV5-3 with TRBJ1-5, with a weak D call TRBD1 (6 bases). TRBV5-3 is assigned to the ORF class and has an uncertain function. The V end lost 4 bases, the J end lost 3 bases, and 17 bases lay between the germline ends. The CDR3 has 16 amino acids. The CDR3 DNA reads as TGTGCCAGAAGCCCAACAGGGAGGGATGACAATCAGCCCCAGCATTTT. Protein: CARSPTGRDDNQPQHF.

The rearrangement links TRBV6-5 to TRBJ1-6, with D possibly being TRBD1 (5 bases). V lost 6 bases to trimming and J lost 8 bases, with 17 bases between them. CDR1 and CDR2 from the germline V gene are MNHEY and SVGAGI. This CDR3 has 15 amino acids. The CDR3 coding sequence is TGTGCCAGCAGCCGGTACGCAGGGCTTGATTCACCCCTCCACTTT. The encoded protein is CASSRYAGLDSPLHF.

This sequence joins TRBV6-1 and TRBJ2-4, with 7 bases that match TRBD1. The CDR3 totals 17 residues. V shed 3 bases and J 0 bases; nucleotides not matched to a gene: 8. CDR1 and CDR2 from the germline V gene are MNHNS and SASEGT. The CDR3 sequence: CASSDATGALAKNIQYF. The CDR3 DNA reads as TGTGCCAGCAGTGACGCAACAGGGGCCTTAGCCAAAAACATTCAGTACTTC.

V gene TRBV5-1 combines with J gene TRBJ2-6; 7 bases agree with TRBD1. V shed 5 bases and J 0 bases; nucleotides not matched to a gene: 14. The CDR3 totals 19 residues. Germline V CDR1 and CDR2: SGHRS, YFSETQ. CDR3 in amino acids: CASSSRSIQGTSGANVLTF. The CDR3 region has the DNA TGCGCCAGCAGTTCCCGTTCAATACAGGGGACCTCTGGGGCCAACGTCCTGACTTTC.

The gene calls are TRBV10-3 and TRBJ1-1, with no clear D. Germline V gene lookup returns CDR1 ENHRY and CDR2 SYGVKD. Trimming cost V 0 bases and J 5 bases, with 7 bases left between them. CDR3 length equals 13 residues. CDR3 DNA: TGTGCCATCAGTGAGTCGATCGAGACTGAAGCTTTCTTT. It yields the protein CAISESIETEAFF.

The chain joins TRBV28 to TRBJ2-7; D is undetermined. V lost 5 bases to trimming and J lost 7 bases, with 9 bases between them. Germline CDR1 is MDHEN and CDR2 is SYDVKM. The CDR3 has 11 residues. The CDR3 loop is CASSPSEEQYF. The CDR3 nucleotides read TGTGCCAGCAGTCCTTCTGAGGAGCAGTACTTC.